This T cell receptor beta chain is from a study of blood T cell repertoires in COVID-19. Enrolled during active infection, Seattle patients were then followed longitudinally. CDR3 size: 15 residues. Germline V gene data show CDR1 as GTSNPN and CDR2 as SVGIG (reference sequence). V lost 3 bases and J 3 bases, leaving 15 bases between the germline ends. Sequenced by immunoSEQ multiplex PCR; TCRdb stores in-frame clones only, minus some. The sample has roughly 480,000 clones, 89% seen once. This chain links TRBV30 with TRBJ1-5, with D maybe TRBD1 (5 bases). This receptor was taken from a young man with COVID-19, enrolled during active disease. Sequencing input: peripheral blood. CDR3 residues: CAWSDRRGLNQPQHF. DNA of the CDR3: TGTGCCTGGAGCGACCGGAGGGGACTCAATCAGCCCCAGCATTTT.